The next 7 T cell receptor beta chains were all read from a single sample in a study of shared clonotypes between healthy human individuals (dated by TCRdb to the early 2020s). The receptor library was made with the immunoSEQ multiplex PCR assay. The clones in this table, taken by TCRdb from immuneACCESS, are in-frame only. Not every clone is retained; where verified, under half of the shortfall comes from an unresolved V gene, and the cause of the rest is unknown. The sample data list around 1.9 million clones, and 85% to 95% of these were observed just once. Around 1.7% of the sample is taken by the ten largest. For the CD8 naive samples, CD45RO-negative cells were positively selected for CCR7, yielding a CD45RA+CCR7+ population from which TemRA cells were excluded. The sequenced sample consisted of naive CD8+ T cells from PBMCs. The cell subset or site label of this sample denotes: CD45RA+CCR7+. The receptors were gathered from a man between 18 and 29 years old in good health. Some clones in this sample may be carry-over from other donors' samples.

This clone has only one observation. CDR3 protein: CASSQAIDSAANYGYTF. The CDR3 DNA is TGTGCCAGCAGCCAAGCCATCGACTCGGCGGCTAACTATGGCTACACCTTC. This chain joins TRBV4-2 and TRBJ1-2, with unresolved D. The CDR3 is 17 amino acids. The V and J ends lost 1 base and 0 bases respectively, with 15 bases between them. The germline V gene has CDR1 LGHNA and CDR2 YNFKEQ.

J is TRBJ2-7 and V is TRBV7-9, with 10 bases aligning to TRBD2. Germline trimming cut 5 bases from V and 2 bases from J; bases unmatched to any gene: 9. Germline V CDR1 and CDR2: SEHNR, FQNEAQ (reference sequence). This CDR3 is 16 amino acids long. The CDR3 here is CASSREGAGGPYEQYF. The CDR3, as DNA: TGTGCCAGCAGCAGGGAGGGAGCGGGAGGGCCCTACGAGCAGTACTTC.

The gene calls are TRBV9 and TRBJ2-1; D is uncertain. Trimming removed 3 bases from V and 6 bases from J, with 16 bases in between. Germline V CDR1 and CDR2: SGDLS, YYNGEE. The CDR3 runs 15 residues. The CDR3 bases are TGTGCCAGCAGCGCGGATACCAGGCTCCCCAATGAGCAGTTCTTC. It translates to CASSADTRLPNEQFF.

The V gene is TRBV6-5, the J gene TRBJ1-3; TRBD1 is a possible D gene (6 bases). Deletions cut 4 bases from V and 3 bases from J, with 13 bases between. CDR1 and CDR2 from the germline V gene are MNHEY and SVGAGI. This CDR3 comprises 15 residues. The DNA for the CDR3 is TGTGCCAGCAGTTCTCAGGACAGAGGTGGAAACACCATATATTTT. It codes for CASSSQDRGGNTIYF.

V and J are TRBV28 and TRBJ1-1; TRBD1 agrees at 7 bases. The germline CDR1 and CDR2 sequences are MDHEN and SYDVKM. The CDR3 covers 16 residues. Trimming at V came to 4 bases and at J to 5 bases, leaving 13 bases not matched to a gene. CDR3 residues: CASSYVPTGVGTEAFF. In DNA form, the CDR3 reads TGTGCCAGCAGTTATGTACCTACAGGGGTGGGTACTGAAGCTTTCTTT.

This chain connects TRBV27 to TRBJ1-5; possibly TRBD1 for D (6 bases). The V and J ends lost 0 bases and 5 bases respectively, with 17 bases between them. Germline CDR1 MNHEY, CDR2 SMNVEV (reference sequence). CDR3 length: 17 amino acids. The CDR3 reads CASSLSKRRGADQPQHF. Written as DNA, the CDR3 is TGTGCCAGCAGTTTATCAAAACGCAGGGGCGCGGATCAGCCCCAGCATTTT.

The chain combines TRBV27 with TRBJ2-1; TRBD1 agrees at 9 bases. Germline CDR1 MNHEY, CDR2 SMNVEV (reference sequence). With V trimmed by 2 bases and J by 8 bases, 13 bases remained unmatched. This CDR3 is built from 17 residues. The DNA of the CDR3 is TGTGCCAGCAGTTTAGGTAGTGACGGGACAGGGTATGATGAGCAGTTCTTC. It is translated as CASSLGSDGTGYDEQFF.